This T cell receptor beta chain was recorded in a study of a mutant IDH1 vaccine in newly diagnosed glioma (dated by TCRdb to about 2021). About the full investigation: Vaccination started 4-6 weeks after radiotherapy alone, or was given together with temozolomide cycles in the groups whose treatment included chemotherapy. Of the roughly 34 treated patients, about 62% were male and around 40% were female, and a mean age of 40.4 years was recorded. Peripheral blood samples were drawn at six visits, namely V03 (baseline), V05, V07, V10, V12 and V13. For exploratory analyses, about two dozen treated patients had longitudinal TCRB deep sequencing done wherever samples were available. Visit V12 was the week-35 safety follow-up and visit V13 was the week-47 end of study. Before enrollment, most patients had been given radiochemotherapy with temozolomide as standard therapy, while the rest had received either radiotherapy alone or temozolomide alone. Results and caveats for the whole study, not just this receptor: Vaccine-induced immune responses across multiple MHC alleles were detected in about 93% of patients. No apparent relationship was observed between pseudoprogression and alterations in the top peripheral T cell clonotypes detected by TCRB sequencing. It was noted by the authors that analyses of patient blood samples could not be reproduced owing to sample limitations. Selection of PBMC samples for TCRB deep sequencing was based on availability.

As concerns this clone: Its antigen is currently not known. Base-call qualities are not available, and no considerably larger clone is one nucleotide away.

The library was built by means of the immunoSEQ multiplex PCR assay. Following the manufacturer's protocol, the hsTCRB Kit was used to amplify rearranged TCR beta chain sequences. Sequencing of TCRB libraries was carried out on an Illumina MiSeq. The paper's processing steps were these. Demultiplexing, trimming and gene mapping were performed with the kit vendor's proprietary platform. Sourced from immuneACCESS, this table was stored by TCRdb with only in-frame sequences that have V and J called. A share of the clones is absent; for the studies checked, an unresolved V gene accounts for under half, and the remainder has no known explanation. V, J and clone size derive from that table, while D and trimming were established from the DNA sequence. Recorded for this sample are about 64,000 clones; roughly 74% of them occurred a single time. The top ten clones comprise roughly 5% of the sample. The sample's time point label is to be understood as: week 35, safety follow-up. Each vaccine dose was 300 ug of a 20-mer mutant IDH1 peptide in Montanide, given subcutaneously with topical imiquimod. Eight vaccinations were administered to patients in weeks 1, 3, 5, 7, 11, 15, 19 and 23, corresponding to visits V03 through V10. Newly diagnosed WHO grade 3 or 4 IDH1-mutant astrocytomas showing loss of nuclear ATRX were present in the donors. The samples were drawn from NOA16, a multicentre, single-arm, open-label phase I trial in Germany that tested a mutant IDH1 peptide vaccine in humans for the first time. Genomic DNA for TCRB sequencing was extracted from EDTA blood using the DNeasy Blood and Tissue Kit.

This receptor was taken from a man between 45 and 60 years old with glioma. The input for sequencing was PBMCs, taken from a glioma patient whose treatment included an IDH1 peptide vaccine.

This receptor has the CDR3 CASSFLPSSGNTIYF. The DNA reads as follows: TGTGCCAGCAGTTTTCTTCCGAGCTCTGGAAACACCATATATTTT. Rearrangement joined TRBV5-5 to TRBJ1-3, with the D gene not clear enough to name. At the junction V is shortened by 5 bases and J by 0 bases, with 12 bases in between. Taken from the germline V gene (reference sequence), the CDR1 and CDR2 loops are SGHKS and YYEKEE. Including cysteine and phenylalanine, the CDR3 has 15 amino acids. Only the CDR3 portion is preserved as DNA: 45 bases, with reading frame beginning at the first base.